A few counts support the clone carrying this T cell receptor (beta chain). Its matching antigen is unknown. These data originate in a study of blood T cells in healthy people across ages. Study findings and constraints: Higher diversity, along with more naive CD4+ cells, distinguished long-lived donors from aged donors.

Primed by a sample-barcoded 5' primer and a J-beta primer mix, a second PCR proceeded for 7 to 11 cycles. Every cDNA molecule bore a tag from a template-switch adaptor containing 12 random nucleotides. From each sample, at least 3 million paired-end reads containing CDR3 were obtained. TCRdb used MiXCR to reprocess the 5' RACE reads, holding one entry per CDR3 protein. The sample gives 380,000 or so distinct CDR3 sequences, 50% to 60% of which show up once; 45% to 55% is in the top ten. This clonotype originated in a man aged 60 to 75 in good health. The sequencing input was blood.

CDR3 region: CASSYLVRDEQFF. CDR3 DNA sequence: TGTGCCAGCAGTTACTTGGTAAGGGATGAGCAGTTCTTC. The chain recombines TRBV6-5 with TRBJ2-1; D ambiguous. This CDR3 region has 13 residues. Between the trimmed V and J ends, which lost 1 base and 8 bases, there was a span of 9 bases. Germline V gene sequence: CDR1 MNHEY, CDR2 SVGAGI.